The clone carrying this TCR beta chain was counted only a few times. Sample time point: acute HCV infection, within 168 days of estimated infection date. No in vitro expansion preceded sequencing of these hepatitis C virus-specific cells, which were studied ex vivo. The sample belongs to a study of CD8 T cells in acute hepatitis C reinfection. Germline lookup yields CDR1 SGHAT and CDR2 FQNNGV. V dropped 3 bases and J dropped 9; count of bases not matched to a gene: 10. The CDR3 is 15 residues long. Repertoires were generated with immunoSEQ multiplex PCR, while TCRdb's copy carries only in-frame clones and drops some. The sample records around 3,900 clones, less than 45% being singletons. Findings and caveats of the study: TRBV04 and TRBV06 were preferentially used in all groups, not explained by naive pool overrepresentation.

The chain carries TRBV11-2 and TRBJ2-1; 8 bases fit TRBD2. Here the sequenced sample was HCV NS3-1073 tetramer-sorted CD8+ T cells from PBMCs, taken during acute infection. This sequence was found in a man younger than 40 with chronic hepatitis C. The CDR3 reads CASSLEAGEWGEQFF. CDR3 in DNA: TGTGCCAGCAGCTTGGAAGCGGGGGAATGGGGTGAGCAGTTCTTC.